The rows below give T cell receptor beta chains drawn from one sample of a study of T cell responses to AZD1222 COVID-19 vaccine. The data were produced by immunoSEQ multiplex PCR, yet TCRdb's version contains in-frame clones alone and is incomplete. The sample includes approximately 100,000 clones, about 87% of them seen just once. The sample in question was peripheral blood, obtained 28 days after the second AZD1222 dose. Receptors originate from an adult who received the AZD1222 COVID-19 vaccine. Both conserved end residues are part of each CDR3. The D gene is left open where the match is weak. For some rows the clone size is stated as once, few or many, or as a class when expanded; others skip it.

size,J,V,D,CDR3,DNA
-,TRBJ1-3,TRBV7-2,-,CASSSQGTIPGNTIYF,TGTGCCAGCAGCTCTCAAGGGACGATCCCTGGAAACACCATATATTTT
-,TRBJ2-1,TRBV7-9,TRBD1,CASSFQGVTYNEQFF,TGTGCCAGCAGCTTCCAGGGGGTAACCTACAATGAGCAGTTCTTC
-,TRBJ2-5,TRBV30,TRBD2,CAWIPRTSWSETQYF,TGTGCCTGGATTCCTCGGACTAGCTGGTCGGAGACCCAGTACTTC
once,TRBJ2-7,TRBV27,TRBD1,CASSRQGAVQYF,TGTGCCAGCAGCCGACAGGGGGCTGTGCAGTACTTC
-,TRBJ1-5,TRBV19,TRBD1,CASSPDRGGNQPQHF,TGTGCCAGTAGTCCCGACAGGGGCGGCAATCAGCCCCAGCATTTT
-,TRBJ2-1,TRBV7-8,-,CASSLGQDRRWYNEQFF,TGTGCCAGCAGCTTAGGACAGGATAGACGGTGGTACAATGAGCAGTTCTTC
-,TRBJ2-3,TRBV5-1,TRBD2,CASSLAGGTSGGQDTQYF,TGCGCCAGCAGCTTGGCCGGAGGGACTAGCGGGGGACAGGATACGCAGTATTTT
-,TRBJ1-1,TRBV2,-,CASSVKEGNTEAFF,TGTGCCAGCAGTGTAAAAGAAGGGAACACTGAAGCTTTCTTT
-,TRBJ1-2,TRBV7-9,-,CASSLTSELDGYTF,TGTGCCAGCAGCTTAACTTCGGAGCTGGATGGCTACACCTTC
-,TRBJ2-7,TRBV12-3/TRBV12-4,-,CASSLVRSYEQYF,TGTGCCAGCAGTTTAGTCAGGTCCTACGAGCAGTACTTC
-,TRBJ1-1,TRBV5-8,-,CASSFGVAEAFF,TGTGCCAGCAGCTTCGGAGTGGCTGAAGCTTTCTTT
few,TRBJ1-2,TRBV5-1,-,CASSLVVPGFYGYTF,TGCGCCAGCAGCTTGGTCGTGCCCGGATTCTATGGCTACACCTTC
-,TRBJ2-1,TRBV11-2,-,CASLGGGGQFF,TGTGCCAGCCTTGGGGGAGGCGGTCAGTTCTTC
-,TRBJ2-1,TRBV27,TRBD1,CASSGQGNNEQFF,TGTGCCAGCAGCGGACAGGGTAATAATGAGCAGTTCTTC
-,TRBJ2-7,TRBV29-1,TRBD1,CSVINRGHEQYF,TGCAGCGTTATAAACAGGGGGCACGAGCAGTACTTC
once,TRBJ1-1,TRBV6-5,-,CASKRGGATEAFF,TGTGCCAGCAAACGGGGGGGTGCCACTGAAGCTTTCTTT